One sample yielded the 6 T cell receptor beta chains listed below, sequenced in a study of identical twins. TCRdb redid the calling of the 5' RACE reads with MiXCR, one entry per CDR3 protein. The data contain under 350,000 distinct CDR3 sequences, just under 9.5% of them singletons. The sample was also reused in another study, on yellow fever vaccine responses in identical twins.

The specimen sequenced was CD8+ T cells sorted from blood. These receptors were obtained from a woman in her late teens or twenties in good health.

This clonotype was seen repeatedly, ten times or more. The CDR3 sequence is CASSRGIYEQYF. The CDR3 DNA follows: TGTGCCAGCAGCAGGGGTATATACGAGCAGTACTTC. J is TRBJ2-7 and V is TRBV7-9, with D perhaps TRBD1 (5 bases). V lost 5 bases to trimming and J lost 4 bases, with 9 bases between them. Looked up from germline, CDR1 is SEHNR and CDR2 is FQNEAQ (reference sequence). The CDR3 sequence is 12 residues long.

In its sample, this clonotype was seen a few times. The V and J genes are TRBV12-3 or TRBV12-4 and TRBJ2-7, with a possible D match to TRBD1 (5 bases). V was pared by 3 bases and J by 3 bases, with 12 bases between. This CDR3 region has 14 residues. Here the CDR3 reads CASSFSRALYEQYF. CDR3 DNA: TGTGCCAGCAGTTTTTCCAGGGCCCTCTACGAGCAGTACTTC.

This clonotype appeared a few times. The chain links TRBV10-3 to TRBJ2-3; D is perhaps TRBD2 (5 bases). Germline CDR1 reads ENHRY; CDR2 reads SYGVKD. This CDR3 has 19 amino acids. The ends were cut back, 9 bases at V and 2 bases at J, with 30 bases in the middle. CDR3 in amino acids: CAIQPMGSGPYNSTDTQYF. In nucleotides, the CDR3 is TGTGCCATTCAGCCTATGGGGAGCGGTCCCTATAACTCCACAGATACGCAGTATTTT.

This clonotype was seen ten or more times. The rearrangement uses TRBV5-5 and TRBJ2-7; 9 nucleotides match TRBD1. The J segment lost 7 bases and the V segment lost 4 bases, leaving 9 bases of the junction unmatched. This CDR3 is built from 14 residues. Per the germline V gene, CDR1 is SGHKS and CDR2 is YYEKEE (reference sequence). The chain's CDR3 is CASSPGQGHKEQYF. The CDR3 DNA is TGTGCCAGCAGCCCTGGACAGGGGCATAAAGAGCAGTACTTC.

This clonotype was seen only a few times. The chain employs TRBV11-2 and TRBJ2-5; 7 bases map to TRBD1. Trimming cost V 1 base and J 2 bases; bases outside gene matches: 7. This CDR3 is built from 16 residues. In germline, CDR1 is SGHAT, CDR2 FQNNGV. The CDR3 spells CASSLVGTAEQETQYF. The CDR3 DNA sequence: TGTGCCAGCAGCTTAGTGGGGACAGCCGAACAAGAGACCCAGTACTTC.

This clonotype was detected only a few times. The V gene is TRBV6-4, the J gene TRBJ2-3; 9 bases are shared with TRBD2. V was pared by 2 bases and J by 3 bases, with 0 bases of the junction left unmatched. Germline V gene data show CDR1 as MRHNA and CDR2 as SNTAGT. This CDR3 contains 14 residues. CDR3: CASSDGLATDTQYF. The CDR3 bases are TGTGCCAGCAGTGACGGACTAGCGACAGATACGCAGTATTTT.